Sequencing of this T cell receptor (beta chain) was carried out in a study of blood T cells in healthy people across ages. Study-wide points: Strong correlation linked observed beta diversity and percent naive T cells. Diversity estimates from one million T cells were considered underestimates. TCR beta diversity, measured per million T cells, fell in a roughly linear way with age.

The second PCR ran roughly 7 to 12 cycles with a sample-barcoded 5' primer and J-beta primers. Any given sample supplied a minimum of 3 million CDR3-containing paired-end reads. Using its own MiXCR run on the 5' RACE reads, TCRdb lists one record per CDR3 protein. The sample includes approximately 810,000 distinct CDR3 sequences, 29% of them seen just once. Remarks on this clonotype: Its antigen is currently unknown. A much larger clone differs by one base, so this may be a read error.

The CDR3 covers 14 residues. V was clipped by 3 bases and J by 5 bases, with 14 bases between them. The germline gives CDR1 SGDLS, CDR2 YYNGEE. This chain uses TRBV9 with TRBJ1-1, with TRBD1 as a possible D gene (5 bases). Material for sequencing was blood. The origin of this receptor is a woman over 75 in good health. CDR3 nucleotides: TGTGCCAGCAGCGGAGGCCCGGGGACGACTGAAGCTTTCTTT. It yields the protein CASSGGPGTTEAFF.